A selection of T cell receptor beta chains follows, all from one sample in a study of T cells in Graves' hyperthyroidism and ophthalmopathy. TCRdb reprocessed the multiplex PCR reads via MiXCR and lists one record per CDR3 protein. The profile covers 340,000 or so distinct CDR3 sequences, with around 17% appearing a single time and around 34% taken by the ten largest. The sequenced sample was blood. These receptors came from a young man with Graves' hyperthyroidism. The CDR3 runs from the conserved cysteine through the conserved F or W. D genes are given only for firm matches. Clone size is given as how often the clone was seen (once, few, many) or a class if it is expanded.

many,TRBD1,TRBJ1-2,TRBV2,TGTGCCAGCAGTGTCGTAGGGAGGGGGCCGAGTGGCTACACCTTC,CASSVVGRGPSGYTF
many,TRBD2,TRBJ2-5,TRBV20-1,TGCAGTGCTGTTAGCGGGAGTAAAGGAGAGACCCAGTACTTC,CSAVSGSKGETQYF
once,.,TRBJ2-7,TRBV10-1,TGCGCCAGCAGCTCCCTCCGGGAGAACTCCTACGAGCAGTACTTC,CASSSLRENSYEQYF
few,.,TRBJ2-7,TRBV29-1,TGCAGCGTTACTGACAGCCTATCCTACGAGCAGTACTTC,CSVTDSLSYEQYF
many,.,TRBJ1-1,TRBV11-2,TGTGCCAGCAGTTTACCAGAAAACCCGAACACTGAAGCTTTCTTT,CASSLPENPNTEAFF
few,.,TRBJ2-2,TRBV5-1,TGCGCCAGCAGCTTGTCTCCCCCGAACGGGGAGCTGTTTTTT,CASSLSPPNGELFF
few,.,TRBJ2-5,TRBV27,TGTGCCACTTACTTTAAGAACTTC,CATYFKNF
many,.,TRBJ2-7,TRBV6-2/TRBV6-3,TGTGCCAGCCCCCAAGGAGGCCGCGAGCAGTACTTC,CASPQGGREQYF
many,.,TRBJ1-5,TRBV12-3/TRBV12-4,TGTGCCAGCAGCCCGGAGTGGGGTGAGCCCCAGCATTTT,CASSPEWGEPQHF
many,.,TRBJ2-7,TRBV18,TGTGCCAGCTCACCATTTACAGGCGTAACCTACGAGCAGTACTTC,CASSPFTGVTYEQYF